The next 7 T cell receptor beta chains were all read from a single sample in a study of T cell clonotyping in hematopoietic cell transplantation. Some clones are missing from TCRdb's copy, which holds only in-frame ones; the method was immunoSEQ multiplex PCR. The sample has about 76,000 clones, roughly 95% seen once. Time point: recipient sample about 28 days before transplant, after cytoreduction. The sample consisted of peripheral blood mononuclear cells, taken before stem cell transplant. The receptor set was obtained from a woman aged 45 to 65 with acute myeloid leukemia. Some clones in this sample may be carry-over from other donors' samples.

The J gene is TRBJ1-2, the V gene TRBV4-1; 8 bases align to TRBD1. This CDR3 is built from 16 residues. After removal of 0 bases from V and 11 bases from J, the junction contained 14 bases not matched to a gene. CDR1 and CDR2 from the germline V gene are MGHRA and YSYEKL. For the CDR3, the DNA is TGCGCCAGCAGCCAAGATAGCAGGACAGGGTCAAGGGTTTACACCTTC. This translates into CASSQDSRTGSRVYTF.

The chain couples TRBV9 to TRBJ1-2; 10 nucleotides align to TRBD1. Trimming at V came to 4 bases and at J to 4 bases, leaving 16 bases not matched to a gene. The CDR3 runs 18 residues. Germline assignment: CDR1 SGDLS and CDR2 YYNGEE. The DNA of the CDR3 is TGTGCCAGCAGCCTCGCAGGGGACAGGGGCGCTACGGCCTATGGCTACACCTTC. Residues: CASSLAGDRGATAYGYTF.

The chain recombines TRBV5-1 with TRBJ2-2, with D perhaps assigned TRBD1 or TRBD2 (6 bases each). CDR1 and CDR2 from the germline V gene are SGHRS and YFSETQ. This CDR3 is 15 amino acids long. Trimming removed 0 bases from V and 7 bases from J, with 13 bases in between. The CDR3 protein is CASSLGRGLVGELFF. For the CDR3, the DNA is TGCGCCAGCAGCTTGGGTCGGGGGCTTGTCGGGGAGCTGTTTTTT.

The chain recombines TRBV2 with TRBJ2-7; tentative D call: TRBD1 (7 bases). The germline V gene has CDR1 SNHLY and CDR2 FYNNEI. CDR3 length: 14 residues. V dropped 7 bases and J dropped 7 bases, with 20 bases sitting between them. The CDR3 sequence: CASTLVEGAREQYF. CDR3 nucleotides: TGTGCCAGCACTCTGGTGGAGGGGGCTCGGGAGCAGTACTTC.

This chain uses TRBV4-1 with TRBJ1-6; 9 bases are a match to TRBD1. The CDR3 contains 17 residues. V shed 1 base and J 7 bases; nucleotides not matched to a gene: 8. Germline V gene lookup returns CDR1 MGHRA and CDR2 YSYEKL. In DNA, the CDR3 is TGCGCCAGCAGCCAAGGCATACAGGGGGCGCAAAATTCACCCCTCCACTTT. This translates into CASSQGIQGAQNSPLHF.

This chain connects TRBV5-6 to TRBJ2-7; D is ambiguous. The CDR3 covers 13 residues. V was shortened by 0 bases and J by 4 bases, with 8 bases between the two germline ends. Germline V gene lookup returns CDR1 SGHDT and CDR2 YYEEEE. CDR3 coding DNA: TGTGCCAGCAGCTTGGGGCAGATTTACGAGCAGTACTTC. Translating gives CASSLGQIYEQYF.

The genes are TRBV19 and TRBJ1-4, with D unresolved. The germline V gene encodes CDR1 LNHDA and CDR2 SQIVND (reference sequence). Trimming took off 7 bases at V and 8 bases at J, with 14 bases between the two ends. The CDR3 loop spans 13 amino acids. The CDR3 loop is CASMVGRGEKLFF. The CDR3 nucleotides are TGTGCCAGTATGGTGGGGAGAGGGGAAAAACTGTTTTTT.